A single sample gave rise to the 23 T cell receptor beta chains below, sequenced in a study of CD8+ T cells in alopecia areata. The treatment was: oral pan-JAK inhibitor, 5-10 mg twice daily. Extracted RNA was reverse transcribed into cDNA, the sequencing template. Data came from immunoSEQ multiplex PCR; TCRdb stores just in-frame clones and leaves some out. The sample yields 200,000 to 250,000 clones, roughly 64% seen once. The material sequenced was CD4+ T cells sorted from blood, taken at week 4, from a patient treated with tofacitinib. These TCRs come from a human donor with alopecia areata.

This chain uses TRBV11-2 with TRBJ1-1; D is unclear. CDR3 length: 16 residues. Trimming pared 3 bases from V and 7 bases from J, leaving 21 bases between. CDR1 is SGHAT, CDR2 FQNNGV, per germline. The CDR3 DNA sequence: TGTGCCAGCAGCTTCCGGGTTGGAACATACACGGTTGAAGCTTTCTTT. This sequence encodes CASSFRVGTYTVEAFF.

The chain employs TRBV18 and TRBJ2-6; D is uncertain. Germline values: CDR1 KGHSH, CDR2 LQKENI. The CDR3 consists of 15 residues. V was pared by 6 bases and J by 1 base, with 10 bases between. The CDR3 spells CASSGSPSGANVLTF. In nucleotides, the CDR3 is TGTGCCAGCTCGGGCAGCCCTTCTGGGGCCAACGTCCTGACTTTC.

The chain joins TRBV10-1 to TRBJ2-3; TRBD2 is a possible D gene (6 bases). The V end lost 0 bases, the J end lost 1 base, and 11 bases lay between the germline ends. Looked up from germline, CDR1 is WNHNN and CDR2 is SYGVQD (reference sequence). This CDR3 has 16 residues. This CDR3 reads CASSESGSGGTDTQYF. The CDR3 DNA reads TGCGCCAGCAGTGAGTCGGGGTCGGGGGGCACAGATACGCAGTATTTT.

This clone has a single count. The J gene is TRBJ1-2, the V gene TRBV29-1; 9 nucleotides agree with TRBD1. Per germline, CDR1 SQVTM and CDR2 ANQGSEA. Trimming at V came to 6 bases and at J to 7 bases, leaving 12 bases not matched to a gene. This CDR3 is 14 amino acids long. Here the CDR3 reads CSVSGTGTRGGYTF. Written as DNA, the CDR3 is TGCAGCGTCTCCGGGACAGGGACCAGGGGTGGCTACACCTTC. The full variable domain, in which reference TRBV29-1 and TRBJ1-2 provide the parts outside the CDR3, is SAVISQKPSRDICQRGTSLTIQCQVDSQVTMMFWYRQQPGQSLTLIATANQGSEATYESGFVIDKFPISRPNLTFSTLTVSNMSPEDSSIYLCSVSGTGTRGGYTFGSGTRLTVV.

The J gene is TRBJ2-7, the V gene TRBV5-1; TRBD1 matches 9 bases. The CDR3 sequence is 14 residues long. V shed 4 bases and J 5 bases; nucleotides not matched to a gene: 7. Looked up from germline, CDR1 is SGHRS and CDR2 is YFSETQ. CDR3 coding DNA: TGCGCCAGCAGCGGATCCACAGGGGGCGACGAGCAGTACTTC. Encoded protein: CASSGSTGGDEQYF.

The V gene is TRBV7-2, the J gene TRBJ1-6; D gene uncertain. V lost 3 bases, J lost 7 bases, and 13 bases lay in between. The germline gives CDR1 SGHTA, CDR2 FQGNSA. The CDR3 length is 15 residues. The CDR3 region is CASSLNFWMNSPLHF. The CDR3 bases are TGTGCCAGCAGCTTGAACTTTTGGATGAATTCACCCCTCCACTTT.

The chain employs TRBV6-5 and TRBJ1-1; D not resolved. The germline CDR1 and CDR2 sequences are MNHEY and SVGAGI. This CDR3 is built from 12 residues. Trimming pared 4 bases from V and 0 bases from J, leaving 3 bases between. CDR3: CASSSMNTEAFF. The CDR3 DNA is TGTGCCAGCAGTTCCATGAACACTGAAGCTTTCTTT.

V is TRBV7-2 and J is TRBJ2-1; D remains ambiguous. The CDR3 totals 16 residues. V was shortened by 8 bases and J by 4 bases, with 21 bases between the two germline ends. In germline, CDR1 is SGHTA, CDR2 FQGNSA. CDR3 protein: CASRPSLGWGYNEQFF. CDR3 nucleotide sequence: TGTGCCAGCCGACCGTCATTGGGTTGGGGATACAATGAGCAGTTCTTC.

This clone has only a few counts. The gene calls are TRBV7-9 and TRBJ2-2, with D possibly being TRBD2 (6 bases). Trimming removed 6 bases at V and 1 base at J, with 9 bases between. The CDR3 runs 14 residues. CDR1 is SEHNR and CDR2 is FQNEAQ in the germline V gene (reference sequence). Here the CDR3 DNA reads TGTGCCAGCAGTGACGGGGGGAACACCGGGGAGCTGTTTTTT. This encodes CASSDGGNTGELFF.

This clone was seen at least ten times. This chain uses TRBV7-9 with TRBJ1-1, with D unresolved. V was clipped by 5 bases and J by 2 bases, with 9 bases between them. This CDR3 is built from 13 residues. Germline loops: CDR1 SEHNR, CDR2 FQNEAQ (reference sequence). The CDR3 is CASSGIRNTEAFF. The CDR3 nucleotides read TGTGCCAGCAGCGGGATACGCAACACTGAAGCTTTCTTT. The whole variable domain, remainder taken from reference TRBV7-9 and TRBJ1-1, is DTGVSQNPRHKITKRGQNVTFRCDPISEHNRLYWYRQTLGQGPEFLTYFQNEAQLEKSRLLSDRFSAERPKGSFSTLEIQRTEQGDSAMYLCASSGIRNTEAFFGQGTRLTVV.

This chain uses TRBV6-5 with TRBJ2-5; tentatively, D is TRBD2 (7 bases). The V end lost 6 bases, the J end lost 5 bases, and 19 bases lay between the germline ends. The CDR3 extends over 15 amino acids. Germline V gene data show CDR1 as MNHEY and CDR2 as SVGAGI. CDR3 region: CASRPTAGAGETQYF. CDR3 bases: TGTGCCAGCAGGCCTACCGCGGGGGCGGGGGAGACCCAGTACTTC.

This chain connects TRBV18 to TRBJ1-4; no clear D gene. The CDR3 has 14 residues. In germline, CDR1 is KGHSH, CDR2 LQKENI. Trimming took 0 bases from V and 7 from J, leaving 9 bases between them. The CDR3 DNA reads as TGTGCCAGCTCACCACCAGCGGGGAGTGAAAAACTGTTTTTT. It specifies CASSPPAGSEKLFF.

In regard to this clone: Sequence at one end of the junction differs from germline and may be a read error. The gene calls are TRBV19 and TRBJ1-1; 7 positions match TRBD1. This CDR3 region has 14 residues. CDR1 is LNHDA and CDR2 is SQIVND in the germline V gene (reference sequence). The CDR3: CASSRRGVNTEAFF. The DNA for the CDR3 is TGTGCCAGTAGTCGCAGGGGGGTGAACACTGAGGCTTTCTTT.

V usage is TRBV15 and J usage is TRBJ2-1, with 9 bases fitting TRBD1. This CDR3 region has 15 residues. Germline V CDR1 and CDR2: LNHNV, YYDKDF (reference sequence). Unmatched junction bases numbered 6, after V lost 7 bases and J lost 2 bases. The DNA for the CDR3 is TGTGCCACCAAGATAGGACAGGGGCCCTACAATGAGCAGTTCTTC. Its protein product is CATKIGQGPYNEQFF.

The V call is TRBV29-1, the J call TRBJ1-2, with D possibly matching TRBD1 (5 bases). The ends were cut back, 2 bases at V and 4 bases at J, with 17 bases in the middle. Germline CDR1 reads SQVTM; CDR2 reads ANQGSEA. The CDR3 covers 15 residues. CDR3 in amino acids: CSVEQGVGLGYGYTF. The DNA of the CDR3 is TGCAGCGTTGAACAAGGGGTGGGACTAGGCTATGGCTACACCTTC.

This chain joins TRBV4-3 and TRBJ1-2; no reliable D call. CDR1 and CDR2 (germline): LGHNA, YSLEER. This CDR3 spans 13 amino acids. V was cut by 1 base and J by 8 bases, with 11 bases left in between. CDR3 protein: CASSQVPPLGYTF. The CDR3 DNA reads TGCGCCAGCAGCCAAGTTCCCCCGTTGGGCTACACCTTC.

This clone came up a few times. The rearrangement links TRBV30 to TRBJ1-4; D may be TRBD1 (6 bases). This CDR3 is 13 amino acids long. V shed 2 bases and J shed 7 bases, with 11 bases lying between them. CDR1 and CDR2 (germline): GTSNPN, SVGIG (reference sequence). In DNA, the CDR3 is TGTGCCTGGAGTATGGGGGGCCTTGAAAAACTGTTTTTT. Protein: CAWSMGGLEKLFF.

The rearrangement uses TRBV25-1 and TRBJ2-7; 8 bases are a match to TRBD1. Germline V gene lookup returns CDR1 MGHDK and CDR2 SYGVNS. The CDR3 consists of 16 residues. The V gene end was trimmed by 2 bases and the J gene end by 5 bases; junction bases not matched to a gene: 11. CDR3 bases: TGTGCCAGCAGTGAACCCCGGACAGGGAGTGCCAACGAGCAGTACTTC. This gives the protein CASSEPRTGSANEQYF.

The CDR3 DNA follows: TGTGCCACCAGCCGCGAAGGCAGGCGCACAGATACGCAGTATTTT. It yields the protein CATSREGRRTDTQYF. The chain combines TRBV15 with TRBJ2-3; D is uncertain. Germline CDR1 and CDR2: LNHNV and YYDKDF (reference sequence). V was pared by 5 bases and J by 1 base, with 13 bases between. This CDR3 has 15 amino acids.

The chain employs TRBV5-6 and TRBJ2-5, with TRBD2 matching 9 bases. CDR1 and CDR2 from the germline V gene are SGHDT and YYEEEE. Trimming at V came to 3 bases and at J to 7 bases, leaving 4 bases not matched to a gene. The CDR3 extends over 13 amino acids. In DNA, the CDR3 is TGTGCCAGCAGCTCCAAGCGGGGGGTGACCCAGTACTTC. Residues: CASSSKRGVTQYF.

The chain has TRBV5-1 and TRBJ2-6; 10 nucleotides align to TRBD1. Trimming cost V 4 bases and J 0 bases; bases outside gene matches: 4. The CDR3 contains 17 residues. Germline CDR1 is SGHRS and CDR2 is YFSETQ. CDR3 protein: CASSPRDRGSGANVLTF. The CDR3 DNA is TGCGCCAGCAGCCCCCGGGACAGGGGCTCTGGGGCCAACGTCCTGACTTTC. The full variable domain, completed using reference TRBV5-1 and TRBJ2-6, is KAGVTQTPRYLIKTRGQQVTLSCSPISGHRSVSWYQQTPGQGLQFLFEYFSETQRNKGNFPGRFSGRQFSNSRSEMNVSTLELGDSALYLCASSPRDRGSGANVLTFGAGSRLTVL.

This clone was seen ten or more times. The chain joins TRBV7-9 to TRBJ2-1; D gene unclear. Per germline, CDR1 SEHNR and CDR2 FQNEAQ (reference sequence). V was clipped by 3 bases and J by 6 bases, with 9 bases between them. The CDR3 sequence is 13 residues long. The CDR3 spells CASSFSASNEQFF. CDR3 in DNA: TGTGCCAGCAGCTTCTCGGCCTCCAATGAGCAGTTCTTC.

This clone was found a few times. This chain links TRBV7-2 with TRBJ2-3; no clear D. Looked up from germline, CDR1 is SGHTA and CDR2 is FQGNSA. This CDR3 has 15 amino acids. V was cut by 1 base and J by 1 base, with 9 bases left in between. This chain's CDR3 is CASSLELIGTDTQYF. CDR3 in DNA: TGTGCCAGCAGCTTAGAGCTAATAGGCACAGATACGCAGTATTTT. The whole variable domain, filled in from reference TRBV7-2 and TRBJ2-3, reads GAGVSQSPSNKVTEKGKDVELRCDPISGHTALYWYRQSLGQGLEFLIYFQGNSAPDKSGLPSDRFSAERTGGSVSTLTIQRTQQEDSAVYLCASSLELIGTDTQYFGPGTRLTVL.